The 5 T cell receptor beta chains in this list originate from one sample, sequenced in a study of cytomegalovirus exposure and HLA in healthy donors. The PCR used 60 Vbeta and 13 Jbeta primers. Here immunoSEQ multiplex PCR was the method, and the copy in TCRdb shows in-frame clones only, minus some. This table has about 140,000 clones, 76% appearing once. The sequenced sample consisted of PBMCs. Every receptor here comes from a male donor in good health and CMV-seronegative.

V gene TRBV7-2 combines with J gene TRBJ2-1; 8 nucleotides align to TRBD1. Germline CDR1 and CDR2: SGHTA and FQGNSA. V shed 8 bases, J shed 4 bases, and the junction held 10 bases outside the gene matches. This CDR3 has 15 residues. CDR3 in amino acids: CASGDGTGAYNEQFF. The CDR3 DNA is TGTGCCAGCGGCGACGGGACAGGTGCTTACAATGAGCAGTTCTTC.

This sequence joins TRBV7-9 and TRBJ2-4; D possibly corresponds to TRBD2 (6 bases). CDR3 length equals 14 residues. With 7 bases removed from V and 3 bases from J, the gap between germline ends came to 13 bases. Germline CDR1 and CDR2: SEHNR and FQNEAQ (reference sequence). CDR3 bases: TGTGCCAGCACCATGGGGCGGGACAAAAACATTCAGTACTTC. Translation gives CASTMGRDKNIQYF.

The gene calls are TRBV20-1 and TRBJ2-1; D gene uncertain. Germline lookup yields CDR1 DFQATT and CDR2 SNEGSKA (reference sequence). Trimming cost V 1 base and J 7 bases, with 5 bases left between them. The CDR3 is made up of 11 amino acids. CDR3 residues: CSARGPNEQFF. CDR3 bases: TGCAGTGCTAGAGGTCCTAATGAGCAGTTCTTC.

The chain employs TRBV30 and TRBJ2-1, with TRBD1 matching over 7 bases. This CDR3 spans 15 amino acids. With V trimmed by 1 base and J by 7 bases, 10 bases remained unmatched. CDR1 GTSNPN and CDR2 SVGIG come from the germline V gene (reference sequence). CDR3 protein: CAWSGATGFWNEQFF. The CDR3 DNA reads as TGTGCCTGGAGTGGTGCGACAGGGTTTTGGAATGAGCAGTTCTTC. Full variable domain (missing parts from reference TRBV30 and TRBJ2-1): SQTIHQWPATLVQPVGSPLSLECTVEGTSNPNLYWYRQAAGRGLQLLFYSVGIGQISSEVPQNLSASRPQDRQFILSSKKLLLSDSGFYLCAWSGATGFWNEQFFGPGTRLTVL.

The chain recombines TRBV5-1 with TRBJ1-2, with 8 bases identical to TRBD1. The CDR3 length is 14 residues. Germline V gene sequence: CDR1 SGHRS, CDR2 YFSETQ. J was trimmed by 7 bases and V by 5 bases; bases with no gene match: 10. Here the CDR3 reads CASRIGQGPFGYTF. In DNA form, the CDR3 reads TGCGCCAGCAGAATCGGACAGGGCCCTTTTGGCTACACCTTC.